The clone carrying this TCR beta chain was recorded a few times. The entry originates in a study of blood T cell repertoires in COVID-19. Measured with immunoSEQ multiplex PCR; TCRdb has only the in-frame clones, and not every one. In the table there are 120,000 to 150,000 clones, over 75% of which are singletons. Trimming left V 3 bases short and J 2 bases short, with 17 bases between. The CDR3 is made up of 16 amino acids. Per the germline V gene, CDR1 is MDHEN and CDR2 is SYDVKM. The gene calls are TRBV28 and TRBJ2-7, with D maybe TRBD1 (5 bases). The sequenced sample consisted of peripheral blood. The receptor comes from a woman in her sixties with active COVID-19. The CDR3 coding sequence is TGTGCCAGCAGTTTCCCCATCAGGGCCAGAACCTACGAGCAGTACTTC. Protein sequence: CASSFPIRARTYEQYF.